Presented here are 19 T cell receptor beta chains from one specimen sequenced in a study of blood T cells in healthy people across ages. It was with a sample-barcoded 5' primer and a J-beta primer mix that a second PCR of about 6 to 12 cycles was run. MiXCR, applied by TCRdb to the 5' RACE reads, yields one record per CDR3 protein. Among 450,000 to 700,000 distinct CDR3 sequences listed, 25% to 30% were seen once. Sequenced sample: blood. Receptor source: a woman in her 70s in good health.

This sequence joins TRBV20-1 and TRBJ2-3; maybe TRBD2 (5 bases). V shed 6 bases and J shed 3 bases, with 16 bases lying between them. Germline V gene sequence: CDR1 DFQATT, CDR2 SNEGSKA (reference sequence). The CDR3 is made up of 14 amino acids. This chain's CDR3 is CSALPGDATDTQYF. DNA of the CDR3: TGCAGTGCCCTGCCCGGGGATGCAACAGATACGCAGTATTTT.

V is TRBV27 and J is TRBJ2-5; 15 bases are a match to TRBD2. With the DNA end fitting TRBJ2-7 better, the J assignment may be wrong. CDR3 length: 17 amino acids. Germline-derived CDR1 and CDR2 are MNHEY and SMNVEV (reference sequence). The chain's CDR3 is CASTSRTSGGVSYEQYF. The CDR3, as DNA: TGTGCCAGCACATCCCGGACTAGCGGGGGGGTCTCCTACGAGCAGTACTTC.

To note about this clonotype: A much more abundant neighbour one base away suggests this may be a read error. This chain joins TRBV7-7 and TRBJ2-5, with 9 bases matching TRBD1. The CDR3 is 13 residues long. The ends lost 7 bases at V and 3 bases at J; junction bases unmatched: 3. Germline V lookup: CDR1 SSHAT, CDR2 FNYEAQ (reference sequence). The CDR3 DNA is TGTGCCAGCACCCGGACAGGGGAAGAGACCCAGTACTTC. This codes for CASTRTGEETQYF.

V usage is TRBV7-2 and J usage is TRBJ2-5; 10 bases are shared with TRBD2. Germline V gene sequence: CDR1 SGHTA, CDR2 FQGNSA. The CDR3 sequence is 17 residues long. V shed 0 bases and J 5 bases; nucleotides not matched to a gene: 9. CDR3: CASSLAGPSGGWETQYF. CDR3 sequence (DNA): TGTGCCAGCAGCTTAGCTGGTCCTAGCGGGGGTTGGGAGACCCAGTACTTC.

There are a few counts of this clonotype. CDR3 DNA: TGTGCCAGCAGCTTAACGACAGGGCGCGAGCAGTACTTC. Protein sequence: CASSLTTGREQYF. V usage is TRBV11-1 and J usage is TRBJ2-7, with 7 bases fitting TRBD1. V shed 2 bases, J shed 6 bases, and the junction held 4 bases outside the gene matches. Looked up from germline, CDR1 is SGHAT and CDR2 is FQDESV (reference sequence). The CDR3 is made up of 13 amino acids.

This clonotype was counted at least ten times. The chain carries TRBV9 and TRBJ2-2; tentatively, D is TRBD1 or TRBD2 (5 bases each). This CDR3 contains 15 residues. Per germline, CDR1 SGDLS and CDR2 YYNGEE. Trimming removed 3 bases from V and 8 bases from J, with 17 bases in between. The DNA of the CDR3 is TGTGCCAGCAGCGCCGTCAGTTCATGGGGGGGGGAGCTGTTTTTT. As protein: CASSAVSSWGGELFF.

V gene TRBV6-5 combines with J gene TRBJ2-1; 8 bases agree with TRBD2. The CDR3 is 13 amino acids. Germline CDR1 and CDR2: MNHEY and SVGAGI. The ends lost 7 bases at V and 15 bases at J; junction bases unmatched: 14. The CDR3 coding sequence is TGTGCCAGCACCCCAATTTCGGGGGGGAATCTGTTCTTC. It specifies CASTPISGGNLFF.

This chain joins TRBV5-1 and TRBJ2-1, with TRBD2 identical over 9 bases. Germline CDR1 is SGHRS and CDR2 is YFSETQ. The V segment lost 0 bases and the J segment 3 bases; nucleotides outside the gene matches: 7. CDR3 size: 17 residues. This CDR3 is CASSLVSTSGNYNEQFF. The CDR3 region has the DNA TGCGCCAGCAGCTTGGTGTCGACTAGCGGCAACTACAATGAGCAGTTCTTC.

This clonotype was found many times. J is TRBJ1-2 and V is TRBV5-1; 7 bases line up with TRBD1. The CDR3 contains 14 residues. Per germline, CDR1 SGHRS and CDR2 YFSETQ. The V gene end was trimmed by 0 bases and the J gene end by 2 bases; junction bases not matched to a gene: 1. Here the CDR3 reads CASSLGGQNYGYTF. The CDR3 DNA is TGCGCCAGCAGCTTGGGGGGACAGAACTATGGCTACACCTTC. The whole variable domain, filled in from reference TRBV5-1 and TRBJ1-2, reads KAGVTQTPRYLIKTRGQQVTLSCSPISGHRSVSWYQQTPGQGLQFLFEYFSETQRNKGNFPGRFSGRQFSNSRSEMNVSTLELGDSALYLCASSLGGQNYGYTFGSGTRLTVV.

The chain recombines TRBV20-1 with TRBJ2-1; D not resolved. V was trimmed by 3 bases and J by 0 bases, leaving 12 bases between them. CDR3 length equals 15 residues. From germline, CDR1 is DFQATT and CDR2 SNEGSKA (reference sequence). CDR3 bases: TGCAGTGCTAGGAAGGGTCGAAGCTCCTACAATGAGCAGTTCTTC. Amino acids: CSARKGRSSYNEQFF.

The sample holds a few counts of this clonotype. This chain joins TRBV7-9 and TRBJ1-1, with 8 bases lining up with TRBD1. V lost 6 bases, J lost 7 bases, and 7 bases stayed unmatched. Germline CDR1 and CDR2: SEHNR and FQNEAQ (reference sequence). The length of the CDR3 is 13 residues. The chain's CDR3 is CASRGQDKSEAFF. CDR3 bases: TGTGCCAGCAGGGGACAGGATAAGAGTGAAGCTTTCTTT.

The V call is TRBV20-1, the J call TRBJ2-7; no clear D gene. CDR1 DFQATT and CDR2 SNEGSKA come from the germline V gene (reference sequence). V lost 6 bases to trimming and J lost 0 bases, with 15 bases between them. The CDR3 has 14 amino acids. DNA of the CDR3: TGCAGTGCACCGGTTCTCCTGAGCTCCTACGAGCAGTACTTC. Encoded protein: CSAPVLLSSYEQYF.

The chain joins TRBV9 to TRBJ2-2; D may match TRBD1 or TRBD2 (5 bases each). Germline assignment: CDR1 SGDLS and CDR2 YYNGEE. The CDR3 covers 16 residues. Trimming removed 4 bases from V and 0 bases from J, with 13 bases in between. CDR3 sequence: CASSPPGRSNTGELFF. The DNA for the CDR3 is TGTGCCAGCAGCCCCCCGGGACGGTCGAACACCGGGGAGCTGTTTTTT.

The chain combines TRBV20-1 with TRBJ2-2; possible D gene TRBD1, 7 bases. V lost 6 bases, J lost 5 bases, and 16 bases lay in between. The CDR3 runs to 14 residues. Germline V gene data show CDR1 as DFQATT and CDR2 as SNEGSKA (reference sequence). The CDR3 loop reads CSAEEGALTGELFF. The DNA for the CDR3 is TGCAGTGCCGAGGAGGGGGCTTTAACCGGGGAGCTGTTTTTT.

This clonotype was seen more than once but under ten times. DNA of the CDR3: TGTGCCAGCAGCTCGCAGGGGCTGAGAGAGACCCAGTACTTC. Protein: CASSSQGLRETQYF. V and J are TRBV7-2 and TRBJ2-5; weak D call: TRBD1 (6 bases). There are 14 residues in the CDR3. The V end was cut by 4 bases, the J end by 4 bases, with 13 bases between. Looked up from germline, CDR1 is SGHTA and CDR2 is FQGNSA.

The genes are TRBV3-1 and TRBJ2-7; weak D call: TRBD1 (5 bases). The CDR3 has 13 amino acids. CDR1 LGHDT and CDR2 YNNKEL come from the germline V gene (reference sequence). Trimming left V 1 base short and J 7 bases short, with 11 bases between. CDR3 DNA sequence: TGTGCCAGCAGCCAAGGGGCAGGGCGGGAGCAGTACTTC. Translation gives CASSQGAGREQYF.

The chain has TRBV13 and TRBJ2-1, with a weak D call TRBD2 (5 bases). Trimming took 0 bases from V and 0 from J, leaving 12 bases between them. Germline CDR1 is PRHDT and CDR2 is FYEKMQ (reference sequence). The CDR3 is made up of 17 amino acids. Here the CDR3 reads CASSLGPWRVSYNEQFF. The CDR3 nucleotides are TGTGCCAGCAGCTTAGGCCCTTGGCGGGTCTCCTACAATGAGCAGTTCTTC.

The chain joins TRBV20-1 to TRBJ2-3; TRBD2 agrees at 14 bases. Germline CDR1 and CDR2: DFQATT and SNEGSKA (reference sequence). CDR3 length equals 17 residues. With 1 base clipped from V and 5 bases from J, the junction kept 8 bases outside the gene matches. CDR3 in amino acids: CSARGGTSGGRRDTQYF. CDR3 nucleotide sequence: TGCAGTGCTAGAGGTGGGACTAGCGGGGGTCGTAGAGATACGCAGTATTTT.

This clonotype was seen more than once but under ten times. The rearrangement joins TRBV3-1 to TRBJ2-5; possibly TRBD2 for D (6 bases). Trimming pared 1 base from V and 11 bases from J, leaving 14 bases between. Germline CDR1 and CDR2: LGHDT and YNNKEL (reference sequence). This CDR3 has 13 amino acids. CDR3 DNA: TGTGCCAGCAGCCAAGGAGGAGGGGAGGAGCAGTACTTC. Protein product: CASSQGGGEEQYF.